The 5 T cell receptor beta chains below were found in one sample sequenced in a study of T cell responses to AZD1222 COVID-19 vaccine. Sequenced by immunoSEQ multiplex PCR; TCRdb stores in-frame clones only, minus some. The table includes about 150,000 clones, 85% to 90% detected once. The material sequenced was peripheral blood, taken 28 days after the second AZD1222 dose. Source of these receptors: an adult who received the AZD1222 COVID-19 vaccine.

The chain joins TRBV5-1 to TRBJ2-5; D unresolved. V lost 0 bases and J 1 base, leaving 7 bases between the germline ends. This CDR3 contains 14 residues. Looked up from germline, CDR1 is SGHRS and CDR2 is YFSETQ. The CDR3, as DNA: TGCGCCAGCAGCTTGGGGCGGAGCCAAGAGACCCAGTACTTC. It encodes CASSLGRSQETQYF.

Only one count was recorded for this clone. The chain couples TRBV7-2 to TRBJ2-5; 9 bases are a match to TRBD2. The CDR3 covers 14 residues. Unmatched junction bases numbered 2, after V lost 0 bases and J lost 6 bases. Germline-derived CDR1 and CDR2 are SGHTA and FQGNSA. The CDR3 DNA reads TGTGCCAGCAGCTTAGCTAGCGGGAGTAAGACCCAGTACTTC. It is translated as CASSLASGSKTQYF.

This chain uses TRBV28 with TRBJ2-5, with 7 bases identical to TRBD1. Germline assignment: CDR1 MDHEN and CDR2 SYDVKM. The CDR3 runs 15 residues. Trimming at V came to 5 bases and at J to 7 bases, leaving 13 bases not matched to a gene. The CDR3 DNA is TGTGCCAGCAGTCCCCGGACAGGCCGAAGACGGACCCAGTACTTC. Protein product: CASSPRTGRRRTQYF.

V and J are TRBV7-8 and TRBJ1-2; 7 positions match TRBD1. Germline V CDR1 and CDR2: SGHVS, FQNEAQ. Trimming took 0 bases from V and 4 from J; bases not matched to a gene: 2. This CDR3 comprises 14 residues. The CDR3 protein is CASSLAQGGYGYTF. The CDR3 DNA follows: TGTGCCAGCAGCTTAGCGCAGGGGGGCTATGGCTACACCTTC.

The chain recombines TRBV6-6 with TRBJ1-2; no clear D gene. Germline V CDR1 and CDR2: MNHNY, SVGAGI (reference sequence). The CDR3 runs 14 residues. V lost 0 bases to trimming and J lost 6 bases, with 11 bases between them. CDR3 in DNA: TGTGCCAGCAGTTACTCGCAGAGAACTCATGGCTACACCTTC. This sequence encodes CASSYSQRTHGYTF.